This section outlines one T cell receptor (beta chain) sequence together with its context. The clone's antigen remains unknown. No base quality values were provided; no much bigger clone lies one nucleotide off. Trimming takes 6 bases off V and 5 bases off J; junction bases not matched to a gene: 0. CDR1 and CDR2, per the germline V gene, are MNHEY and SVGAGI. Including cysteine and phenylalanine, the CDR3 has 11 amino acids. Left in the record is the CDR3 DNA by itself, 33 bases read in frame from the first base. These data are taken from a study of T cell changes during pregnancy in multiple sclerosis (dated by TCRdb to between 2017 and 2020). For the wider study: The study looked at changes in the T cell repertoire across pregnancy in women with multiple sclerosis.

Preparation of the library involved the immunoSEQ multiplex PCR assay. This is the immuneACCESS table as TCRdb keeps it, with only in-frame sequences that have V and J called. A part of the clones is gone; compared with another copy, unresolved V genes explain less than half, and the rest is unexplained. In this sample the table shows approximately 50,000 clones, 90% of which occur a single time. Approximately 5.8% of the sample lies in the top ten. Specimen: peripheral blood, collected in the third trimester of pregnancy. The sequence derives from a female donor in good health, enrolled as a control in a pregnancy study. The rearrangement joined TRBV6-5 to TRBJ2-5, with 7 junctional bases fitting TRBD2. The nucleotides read TGTGCCAGCAGGGGGGGGGAGACCCAGTACTTC. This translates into CASRGGETQYF.